This TCR beta chain emerged from a study of blood T cell repertoires in COVID-19 (dated by TCRdb to 2019 to 2021). For the study in its entirety: Samples from collaborators originated in the United States, Italy and Spain and spanned both the acute and convalescent phases of COVID-19. The prospective study material was composed of cDNA or gDNA derived from T cells, B-cell-depleted T cells, or PBMCs. Deeply sampled blood TCRbeta repertoires from subjects exposed to, actively infected with, or recovered from COVID-19 were included in the dataset. The repertoires were made available in a free public database intended to serve as a resource for research on the immune response to SARS-CoV-2. The samples were drawn from the first 160 participants of the ongoing ImmuneRACE study and from 1,254 subjects provided by 6 global collaborators. The sample metadata nearly always contained a de-identified subject ID, COVID-19 status, age in years and sex. Where available, HLA class I and class II types were taken from metadata supplied by the sample provider and were not determined by assay-based typing. Study-level results and caveats: Clinical and demographic metadata were provided uncurated, with the amount varying by source and participant.

Participants in the prospective study were enrolled through a virtual design, were aged about 18 to 100 years, and lived in roughly 24 United States geographic areas. To assign participants to cohorts, the prospective study relied on clinical history that participants themselves reported in a screening survey and a study questionnaire. In the prospective study, whole blood, serum and a nasopharyngeal or oropharyngeal swab were collected from each participant by mobile phlebotomists. Over a roughly 2-month period, participants in the prospective study had the option of providing additional blood draws and questionnaires. Before DNA extraction, prospective study blood samples were shipped either frozen or at room temperature. TCRbeta CDR3 regions were amplified from genomic DNA using the immunoSEQ Assay, a bias-controlled multiplex PCR. The authors processed their data as follows. Nucleated cell counts per sample were estimated from amplification of reference gene primers within the assay. To quantify the absolute abundance of each unique TCRbeta CDR3 rearrangement, sequence reads were collapsed and filtered. For each sample, productive Simpson clonality was calculated as the square root of Simpson's diversity index across productive rearrangements. TCRdb took over this immuneACCESS table, retaining in-frame rearrangements with V and J assigned. Such tables are incomplete; in checked studies, under half of the missing clones stem from an unresolved V gene, and the remainder is unexplained. V and J calls and clone size are given by that table; D and trimming were obtained from the DNA. The table for this sample lists around 220,000 clones; around 81% of them were counted only once. Clones ranked in the top ten supply about 7.7% of the sample.

Taken from cysteine to phenylalanine, the CDR3 has 12 residues. Just CDR3 DNA is preserved here, 36 bases in frame from base 1. V loses 1 base, J loses 5 bases, and the germline ends lie 5 bases apart. Regarding this clone: Its antigen remains undetermined. Per-nucleotide qualities are absent, and no much larger clonotype sits a single base away. Other DNA sequences from this sample encode an identical CDR3 as well.

This clonotype was sampled from a woman in her forties with acute COVID-19. The rearranged chain carries TRBV12-3 or TRBV12-4 and TRBJ1-1; TRBD1 is possibly the D segment (5 matching bases). The specimen was PBMCs or T cells enriched from blood (not recorded which). The CDR3 sequence is CASSLGQTEAFF. The DNA reads as follows: TGTGCCAGCAGTTTAGGACAGACTGAAGCTTTCTTT.